A few counts support the clone carrying this T cell receptor (beta chain). The antigen is undetermined. The CDR3 runs to 15 residues. Trimming cost V 4 bases and J 0 bases, with 15 bases left between them. Germline V gene sequence: CDR1 SQVTM, CDR2 ANQGSEA. Splitting of CD4+ cells produced CD45RA+ naive and CD45RA-negative memory subsets. Original processing notes: For the immunoSEQ data, sequences were junction-only without quality scores, so filtering differed. Method: immunoSEQ multiplex PCR; TCRdb's copy keeps in-frame clones and lacks some. The V and J calls and clone size come from that table; D and trimming were worked out from the DNA. The sample records roughly 1,000,000 clones, about 84% being singletons. The sample belongs to a study of shared clonotypes between healthy human individuals. The study's findings and limits: Blood was the sole source, and tissue repertoires probably differ. It was anticipated that sequencing depth would influence how many clonotypes donors shared.

Specimen: memory CD4+ T cells from PBMCs. Subset meaning: CD45RA-negative fraction. The chain carries TRBV29-1 and TRBJ1-1, with D possibly being TRBD1 (6 bases). This sequence was found in a man younger than 30 in good health. Some clones in this sample may be carry-over from other donors' samples. CDR3 amino acids: CSVGGADFMNTEAFF. The CDR3 nucleotides read TGCAGCGTTGGGGGGGCAGACTTTATGAACACTGAAGCTTTCTTT.